This is a list of T cell receptor beta chains from one sample in a study of prognosis after radiotherapy for stage I lung cancer. TCRdb independently ran MiXCR on the multiplex PCR reads; one entry per CDR3 protein. The sample contains fewer than 40,000 distinct CDR3 sequences, about 42% of which appear only once. The starting material was PBMCs, obtained before or after stereotactic body radiation therapy (not recorded which). The receptors come from a donor at least 50 years old with non-small cell lung cancer. Each CDR3 is given with its conserved first and last residue. Each record gives: clone size, J gene, V gene, D gene, CDR3 protein, CDR3 DNA. D genes are given only for firm matches. Not every row has a clone size; where given, it reads once, few, many or a size class.

medium-sized,TRBJ2-1,TRBV27,.,CASRWAGTDEQFF,TGTGCCAGCCGTTGGGCGGGAACGGATGAGCAGTTCTTC
.,TRBJ2-2,TRBV9,TRBD2,CASSPSGLAGDRELFF,TGTGCCAGCAGCCCCTCAGGACTAGCGGGAGACCGGGAGCTGTTTTTT
.,TRBJ2-3,TRBV6-1,.,CASRGFRVDTQYF,TGTGCCAGCAGAGGGTTTCGGGTAGATACGCAGTATTTT
many,TRBJ2-5,TRBV18,.,CASSPLPQETQYF,TGTGCCAGCTCACCACTTCCACAAGAGACCCAGTACTTC
many,TRBJ2-3,TRBV11-2,.,CASSPTVDTQYF,TGTGCCAGCAGCCCGACGGTAGATACGCAGTATTTT
many,TRBJ1-4,TRBV13,.,CASSLLTANEKLFF,TGTGCCAGCAGCTTACTAACCGCTAATGAAAAACTGTTTTTT
.,TRBJ2-7,TRBV7-3,.,CASQDHYEQYF,TGTGCCAGCCAAGACCACTACGAGCAGTACTTC
many,TRBJ2-2,TRBV5-1,.,CASSLQIGTANTGELFF,TGCGCCAGCAGCTTGCAAATTGGCACTGCCAACACCGGGGAGCTGTTTTTT
many,TRBJ1-1,TRBV20-1,TRBD1,CSATTRGGNTEAFF,TGCAGTGCAACTACCAGGGGGGGGAACACTGAAGCTTTCTTT
medium-sized,TRBJ2-1,TRBV12-3/TRBV12-4,.,CASRSRGNPYNEQFF,TGTGCCAGCAGGAGCAGGGGTAACCCCTACAATGAGCAGTTCTTC